This T cell receptor beta chain was sequenced in a study of CD4+ T cells in melanoma. Study results and limitations: CD8+ T cell, macrophage and B cell function reportedly correlated with neoantigen-specific CD4+ T cells. Reportedly, melanoma neoantigen-specific CD4+ T cells showed varied differentiation states.

On this clone itself: The antigen remains unidentified.

The germline V and J ends were trimmed by 4 bases and 4 bases, with 13 bases remaining between them. The CDR3 totals 13 residues. In germline, CDR1 is SQVTM, CDR2 ANQGSEA. Method: immunoSEQ multiplex PCR; TCRdb's copy keeps in-frame clones and lacks some. This table has fewer than 20,000 clones, more than 70% appearing once. V is TRBV29-1 and J is TRBJ1-2, with D perhaps matching TRBD1 (6 bases). Sequencing was done on a sample of cells from a culture (not recorded whether cultured in vitro). This clonotype was obtained from a human donor with melanoma. DNA of the CDR3: TGCAGCGTTGTACAGGGAGCGGTCTATGGCTACACCTTC. This encodes CSVVQGAVYGYTF. Drawing the rest from reference TRBV29-1 and TRBJ1-2, the complete variable domain is SAVISQKPSRDICQRGTSLTIQCQVDSQVTMMFWYRQQPGQSLTLIATANQGSEATYESGFVIDKFPISRPNLTFSTLTVSNMSPEDSSIYLCSVVQGAVYGYTFGSGTRLTVV.